This T cell receptor beta chain was sequenced in a study of T cells after yellow fever vaccination. The wider study: Any fraction with a low cell number was prepared using SMART-Seq v4 Ultra Low Input. Overall study results and limits: It was a weaker secondary response, yet one that peaked faster, at day 5 versus 15.

One entry per CDR3 protein, called by TCRdb with MiXCR from the 5' RACE reads. In the table there are more than 120,000 distinct CDR3 sequences, roughly 8% of which are singletons. This clonotype was observed many times. Its antigen is not known. Germline CDR1 and CDR2: DFQATT and SNEGSKA (reference sequence). This CDR3 is 14 amino acids long. Unmatched junction bases numbered 12, after V lost 7 bases and J lost 6 bases. This sequence originates from a man younger than 45 who received the YFV17D yellow fever vaccine. The material was CD4+ T cells sorted from PBMCs, obtained 5 days after the yellow fever booster vaccination. The gene calls are TRBV20-1 and TRBJ1-5, with 7 bases lining up with TRBD1. CDR3: CSGQQGVPGQPQHF. The DNA for the CDR3 is TGCAGTGGCCAGCAGGGGGTGCCAGGTCAGCCCCAGCATTTT.